The source of this TCR beta chain is a study of T-cell reconstitution after alpha-beta-depleted transplantation in children. This clonotype appeared many times. The CDR3 runs to 15 residues. With 2 bases removed from V and 5 bases from J, the gap between germline ends came to 16 bases. CDR1 is SGHRS and CDR2 is YFSETQ in the germline V gene. Preparation of the TCRbeta library was carried out with unique molecular identifiers. TCRdb independently ran MiXCR on the PCR reads; one entry per CDR3 protein. The sample holds around 530,000 distinct CDR3 sequences, less than 35% seen once. This chain joins TRBV5-1 and TRBJ1-2; D is unresolved. The sequenced sample was PBMCs from the stem cell graft donor, obtained from the stem cell graft. The clonotype was recovered from a human donor who donated a stem cell graft to a child with aplastic anemia. The DNA of the CDR3 is TGCGCCAGCAGCTTAATCCCCCAGAGCAAATATGGCTACACCTTC. Translated, it gives CASSLIPQSKYGYTF.